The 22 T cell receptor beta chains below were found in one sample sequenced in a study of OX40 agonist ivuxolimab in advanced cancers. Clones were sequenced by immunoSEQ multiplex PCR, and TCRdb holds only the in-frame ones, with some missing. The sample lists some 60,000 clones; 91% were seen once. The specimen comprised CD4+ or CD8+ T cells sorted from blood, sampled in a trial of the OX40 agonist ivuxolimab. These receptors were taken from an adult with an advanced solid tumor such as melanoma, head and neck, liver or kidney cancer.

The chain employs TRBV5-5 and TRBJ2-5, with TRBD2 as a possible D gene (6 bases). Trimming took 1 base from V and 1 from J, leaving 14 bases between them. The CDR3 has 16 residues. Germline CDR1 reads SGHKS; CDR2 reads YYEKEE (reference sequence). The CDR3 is CASSLWDWGFQETQYF. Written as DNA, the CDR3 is TGTGCCAGCAGCTTGTGGGACTGGGGGTTCCAAGAGACCCAGTACTTC.

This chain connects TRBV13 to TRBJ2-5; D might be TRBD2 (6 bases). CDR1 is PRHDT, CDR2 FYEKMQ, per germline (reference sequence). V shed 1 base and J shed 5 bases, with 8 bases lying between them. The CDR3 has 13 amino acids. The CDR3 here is CASSLEGRETQYF. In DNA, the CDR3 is TGTGCCAGCAGCTTAGAGGGGAGGGAGACCCAGTACTTC.

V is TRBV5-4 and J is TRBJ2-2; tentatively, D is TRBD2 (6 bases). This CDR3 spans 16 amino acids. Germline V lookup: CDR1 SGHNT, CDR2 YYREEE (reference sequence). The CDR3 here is CASQAPGVANTGELFF. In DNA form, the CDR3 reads TGTGCGAGCCAAGCCCCGGGGGTGGCGAACACCGGGGAGCTGTTTTTT.

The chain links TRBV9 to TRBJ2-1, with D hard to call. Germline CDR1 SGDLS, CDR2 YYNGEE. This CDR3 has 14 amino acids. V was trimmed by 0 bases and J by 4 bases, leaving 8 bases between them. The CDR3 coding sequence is TGTGCCAGCAGCGTAGGTAGCCATTACAATGAGCAGTTCTTC. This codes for CASSVGSHYNEQFF.

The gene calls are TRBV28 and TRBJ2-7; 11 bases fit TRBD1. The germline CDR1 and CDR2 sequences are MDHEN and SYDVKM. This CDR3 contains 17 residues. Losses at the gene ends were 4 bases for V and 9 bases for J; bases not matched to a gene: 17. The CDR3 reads CASSYGQGAAGGHGQYF. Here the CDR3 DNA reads TGTGCCAGCAGTTATGGACAGGGGGCAGCGGGGGGTCACGGGCAGTACTTC.

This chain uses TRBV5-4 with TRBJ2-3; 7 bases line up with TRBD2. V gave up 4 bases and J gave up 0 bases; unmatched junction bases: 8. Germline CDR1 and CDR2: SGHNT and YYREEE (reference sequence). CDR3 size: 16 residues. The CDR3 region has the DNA TGTGCCAGCAGCCTAGCTAGCGGAACTAGCACAGATACGCAGTATTTT. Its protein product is CASSLASGTSTDTQYF.

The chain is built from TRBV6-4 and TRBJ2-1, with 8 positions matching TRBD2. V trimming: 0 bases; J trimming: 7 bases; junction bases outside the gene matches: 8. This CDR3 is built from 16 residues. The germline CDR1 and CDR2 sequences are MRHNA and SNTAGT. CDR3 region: CASSDSGTRPTNEQFF. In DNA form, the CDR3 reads TGTGCCAGCAGTGACTCCGGGACTAGGCCGACAAATGAGCAGTTCTTC.

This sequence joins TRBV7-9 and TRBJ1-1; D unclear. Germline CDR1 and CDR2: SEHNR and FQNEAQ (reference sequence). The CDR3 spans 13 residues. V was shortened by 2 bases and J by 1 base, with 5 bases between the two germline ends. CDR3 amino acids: CASSLQENTEAFF. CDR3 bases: TGTGCCAGCAGCTTACAGGAGAACACTGAAGCTTTCTTT. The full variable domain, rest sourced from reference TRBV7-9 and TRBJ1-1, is DTGVSQNPRHKITKRGQNVTFRCDPISEHNRLYWYRQTLGQGPEFLTYFQNEAQLEKSRLLSDRFSAERPKGSFSTLEIQRTEQGDSAMYLCASSLQENTEAFFGQGTRLTVV.

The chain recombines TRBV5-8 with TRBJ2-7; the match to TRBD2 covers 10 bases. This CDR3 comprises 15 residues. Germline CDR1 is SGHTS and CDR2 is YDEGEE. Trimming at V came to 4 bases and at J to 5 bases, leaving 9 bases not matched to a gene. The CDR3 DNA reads TGTGCCAGCAGCAGAGCGGGAGGGCAAAGGAACGAGCAGTACTTC. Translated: CASSRAGGQRNEQYF.

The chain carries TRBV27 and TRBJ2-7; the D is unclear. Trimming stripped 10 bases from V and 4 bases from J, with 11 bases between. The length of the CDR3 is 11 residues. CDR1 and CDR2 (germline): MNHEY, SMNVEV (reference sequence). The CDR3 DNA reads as TGTGCCACACACAACGGGTACGAGCAGTACTTC. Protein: CATHNGYEQYF.

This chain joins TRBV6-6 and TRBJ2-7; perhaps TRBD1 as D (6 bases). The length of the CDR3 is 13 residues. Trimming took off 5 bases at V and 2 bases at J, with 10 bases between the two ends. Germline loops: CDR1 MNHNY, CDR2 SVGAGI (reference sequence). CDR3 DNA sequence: TGTGCCAGCAGTGCAGGGGTTACCTACGAGCAGTACTTC. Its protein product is CASSAGVTYEQYF.

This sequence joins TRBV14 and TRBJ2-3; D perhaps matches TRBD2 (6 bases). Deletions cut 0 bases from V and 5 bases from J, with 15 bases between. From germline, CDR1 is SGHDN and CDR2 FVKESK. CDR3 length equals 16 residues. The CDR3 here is CASSQERGGFGDTQYF. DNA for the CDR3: TGTGCCAGCAGCCAAGAACGTGGAGGGTTTGGAGATACGCAGTATTTT. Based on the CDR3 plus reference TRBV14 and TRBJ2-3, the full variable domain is EAGVTQFPSHSVIEKGQTVTLRCDPISGHDNLYWYRRVMGKEIKFLLHFVKESKQDESGMPNNRFLAERTGGTYSTLKVQPAELEDSGVYFCASSQERGGFGDTQYFGPGTRLTVL.

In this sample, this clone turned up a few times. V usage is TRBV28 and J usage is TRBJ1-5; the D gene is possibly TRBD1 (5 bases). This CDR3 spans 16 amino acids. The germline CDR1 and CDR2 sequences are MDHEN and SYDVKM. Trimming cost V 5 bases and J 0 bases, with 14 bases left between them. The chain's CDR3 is CASSLRDSYSNQPQHF. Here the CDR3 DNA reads TGTGCCAGCAGTCTCCGGGACTCTTATAGCAATCAGCCCCAGCATTTT.

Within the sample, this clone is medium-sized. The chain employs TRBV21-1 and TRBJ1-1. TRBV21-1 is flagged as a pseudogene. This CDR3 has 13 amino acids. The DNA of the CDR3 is TGTGCCAGCAGCAAAGAAGGGACTGGAGAAGCTTTCTTT. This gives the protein CASSKEGTGEAFF.

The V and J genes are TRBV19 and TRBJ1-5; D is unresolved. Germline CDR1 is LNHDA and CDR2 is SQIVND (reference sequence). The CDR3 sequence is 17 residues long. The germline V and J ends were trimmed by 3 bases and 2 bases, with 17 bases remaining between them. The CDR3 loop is CASSMGTRTPGNQPQHF. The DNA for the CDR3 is TGTGCCAGTAGTATGGGTACGAGAACTCCCGGCAATCAGCCCCAGCATTTT.

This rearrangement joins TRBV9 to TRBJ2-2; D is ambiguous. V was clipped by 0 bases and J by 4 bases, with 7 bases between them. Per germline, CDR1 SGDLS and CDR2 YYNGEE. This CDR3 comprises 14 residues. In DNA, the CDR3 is TGTGCCAGCAGCGTAGGAAGACTCACCGGGGAGCTGTTTTTT. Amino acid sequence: CASSVGRLTGELFF.

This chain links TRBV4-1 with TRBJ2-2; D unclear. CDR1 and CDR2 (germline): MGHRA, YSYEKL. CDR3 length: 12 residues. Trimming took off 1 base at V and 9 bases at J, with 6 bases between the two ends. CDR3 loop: CASSQGDRELFF. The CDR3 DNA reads TGCGCCAGCAGCCAAGGAGATAGGGAGCTGTTTTTT.

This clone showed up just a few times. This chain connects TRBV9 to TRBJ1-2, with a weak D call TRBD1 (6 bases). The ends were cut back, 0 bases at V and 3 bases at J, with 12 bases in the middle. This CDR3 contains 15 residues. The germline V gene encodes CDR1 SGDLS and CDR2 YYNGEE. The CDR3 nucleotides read TGTGCCAGCAGCGTAGCTTCAGGGGAGGACTATGGCTACACCTTC. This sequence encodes CASSVASGEDYGYTF.

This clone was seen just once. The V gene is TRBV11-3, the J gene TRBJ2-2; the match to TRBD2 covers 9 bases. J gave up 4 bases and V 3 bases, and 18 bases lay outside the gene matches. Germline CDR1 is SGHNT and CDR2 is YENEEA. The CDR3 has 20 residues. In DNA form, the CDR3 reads TGTGCCAGCAGCTTCAGGGTTAGCGGGAGAGGGGGTCCGGGCACCGGGGAGCTGTTTTTT. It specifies CASSFRVSGRGGPGTGELFF.

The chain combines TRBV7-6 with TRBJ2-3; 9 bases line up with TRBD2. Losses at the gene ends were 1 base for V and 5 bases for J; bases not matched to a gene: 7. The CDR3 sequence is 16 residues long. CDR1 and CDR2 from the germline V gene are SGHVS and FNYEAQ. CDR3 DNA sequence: TGTGCCAGCAGCTTAGGGGCGGGAGGGCCTGAAGATACGCAGTATTTT. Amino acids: CASSLGAGGPEDTQYF.

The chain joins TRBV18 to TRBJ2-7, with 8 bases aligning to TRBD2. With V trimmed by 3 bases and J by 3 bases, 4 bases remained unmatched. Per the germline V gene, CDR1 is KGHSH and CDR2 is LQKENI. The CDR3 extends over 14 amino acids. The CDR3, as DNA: TGTGCCAGCTCACCGGGGCTAGCGGGCTACGAGCAGTACTTC. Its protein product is CASSPGLAGYEQYF.

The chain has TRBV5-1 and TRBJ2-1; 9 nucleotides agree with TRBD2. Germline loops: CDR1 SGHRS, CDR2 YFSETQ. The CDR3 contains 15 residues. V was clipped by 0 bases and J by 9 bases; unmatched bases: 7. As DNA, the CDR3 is TGCGCCAGCAGCTTGGATAGTCTAGCGGGAAGTGAGCAGTTCTTC. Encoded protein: CASSLDSLAGSEQFF.